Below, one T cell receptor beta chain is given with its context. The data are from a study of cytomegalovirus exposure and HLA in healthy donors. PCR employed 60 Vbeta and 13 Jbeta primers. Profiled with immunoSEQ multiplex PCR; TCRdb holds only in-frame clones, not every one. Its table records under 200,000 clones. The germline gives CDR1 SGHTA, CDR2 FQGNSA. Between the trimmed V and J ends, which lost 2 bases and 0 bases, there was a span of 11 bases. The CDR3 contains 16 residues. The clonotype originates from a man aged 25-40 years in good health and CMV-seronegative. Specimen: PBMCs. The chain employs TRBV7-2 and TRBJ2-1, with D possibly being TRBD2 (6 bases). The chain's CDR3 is CASSLQRRASYNEQFF. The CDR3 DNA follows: TGTGCCAGCAGCTTACAGCGGAGGGCCTCCTACAATGAGCAGTTCTTC.